This T cell receptor (beta chain) was found in a study of T cells in Graves' hyperthyroidism and ophthalmopathy. The CDR3 spans 18 residues. Germline CDR1 and CDR2: LGHDT and YNNKEL (reference sequence). V lost 4 bases and J lost 7; bases outside the gene matches: 13. There are a few counts of this clonotype. TCR beta CDR3 regions were amplified from RNA transcripts. RT-PCR in the first round (using the HTBI primer set) targeted the TCR CDR3. TCRdb recomputed calls from the multiplex PCR reads with MiXCR, one row per CDR3 protein. This table holds roughly 380,000 distinct CDR3 sequences, around 15% found once.

Sequencing was done on a sample of blood. The sequence was collected from a young woman with Graves' hyperthyroidism. The chain is built from TRBV3-1 and TRBJ2-3, with TRBD2 matching 14 bases. As DNA, the CDR3 is TGTGCCAGCAGCCTTGGGACTAGCGGGAGAAGGGGTGCAAATACGCAGTATTTT. It yields the protein CASSLGTSGRRGANTQYF.